This TCR beta chain was captured by sequencing in a study of blood T cell repertoires in COVID-19. Whole-study context: Both acute and convalescent COVID-19 samples were obtained from the United States, Italy and Spain. T cells, B-cell-depleted T cells, or PBMCs provided the cDNA or gDNA that served as material.

Produced via immunoSEQ multiplex PCR; TCRdb's table is partial and in-frame only. The sample has some 42,000 clones; 90% are singletons. J gave up 5 bases and V 5 bases, and 6 bases lay outside the gene matches. The CDR3 consists of 14 residues. CDR1 is SGHAT, CDR2 FQNNGV, per germline. This chain connects TRBV11-2 to TRBJ2-5; 9 bases map to TRBD1. This TCR was sampled from a man aged 45 to 65 with active COVID-19. Sequences were obtained from peripheral blood. The CDR3 DNA follows: TGTGCCAGCAGCGAGGGACAGGGTAGGGAGACCCAGTACTTC. Translation: CASSEGQGRETQYF.